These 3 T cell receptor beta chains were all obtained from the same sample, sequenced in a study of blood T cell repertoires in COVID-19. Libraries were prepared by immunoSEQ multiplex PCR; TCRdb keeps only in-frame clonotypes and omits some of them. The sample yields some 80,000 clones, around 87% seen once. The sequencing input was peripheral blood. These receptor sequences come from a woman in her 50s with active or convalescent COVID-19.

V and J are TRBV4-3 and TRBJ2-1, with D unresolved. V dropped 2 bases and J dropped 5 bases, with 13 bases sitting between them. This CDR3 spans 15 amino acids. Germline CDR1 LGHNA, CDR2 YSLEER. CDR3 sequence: CASSQINRRNNEQFF. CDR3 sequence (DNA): TGCGCCAGCAGCCAAATCAACCGGCGGAACAATGAGCAGTTCTTC.

The CDR3 sequence: CASSQDPPEGGNTIYF. The CDR3 DNA reads TGTGCCAGCAGCCAAGATCCCCCAGAGGGTGGAAACACCATATATTTT. The V gene is TRBV3-1 (or the pseudogene TRBV3-2), the J gene TRBJ1-3; D uncertain. Trimming removed 0 bases from V and 3 bases from J, with 12 bases in between. Per germline, CDR1 LGHDT and CDR2 YNNKEL (reference sequence). The CDR3 spans 16 residues.

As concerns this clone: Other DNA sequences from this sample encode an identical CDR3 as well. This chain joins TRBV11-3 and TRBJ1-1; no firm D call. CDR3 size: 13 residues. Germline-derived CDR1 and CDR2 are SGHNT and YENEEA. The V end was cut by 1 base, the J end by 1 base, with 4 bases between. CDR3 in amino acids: CASSLGGNTEAFF. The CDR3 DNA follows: TGTGCCAGCAGCTTAGGAGGGAACACTGAAGCTTTCTTT.